This T cell receptor (beta chain) was retrieved from a study of blood T cell repertoires in COVID-19. Produced via immunoSEQ multiplex PCR; TCRdb's table is partial and in-frame only. The sample records about 230,000 clones, less than 90% being singletons. The CDR3 has 15 residues. The V gene's germline CDR1 is MDHEN and CDR2 SYDVKM. Trimming removed 6 bases from V and 3 bases from J; junction bases left unmatched: 2. The chain joins TRBV28 to TRBJ1-6, with 10 nucleotides matching TRBD1. The clonotype was recovered from a woman aged 70-85 years with active or convalescent COVID-19. The source material was peripheral blood. The CDR3 loop reads CASRTGGGYNSPLHF. CDR3 sequence (DNA): TGTGCCAGCAGGACAGGGGGCGGCTATAATTCACCCCTCCACTTT.